The clone carrying this TCR beta chain was picked up one time. What it binds is unknown. The entry originates in a study of T cell responses to AZD1222 COVID-19 vaccine. As for the study in general: Pooled samples include second doses given at about 4 or 12 weeks.

The CDR3 contains 15 residues. Germline-derived CDR1 and CDR2 are MNHEY and SMNVEV (reference sequence). V was cut by 4 bases and J by 2 bases, with 15 bases left in between. Notes on the study in general: Donors were largely white British and mainly female; clonal diversity was possibly underestimated. It was only a handful of AZD1222 recipients who were seropositive at baseline. Increased Spike-specific TCR breadth and depth were observed after two AZD1222 doses.

The method was immunoSEQ multiplex PCR; TCRdb's version includes in-frame clones alone and lacks a portion of them. This table has about 120,000 clones, around 90% appearing once. The sample here was peripheral blood, taken on day 0 of AZD1222 vaccination. This clonotype was sampled from an adult in good health. The chain combines TRBV27 with TRBJ2-7; no clear D gene. The CDR3, as DNA: TGTGCCAGCAGTTCCAAACCCCCGCCCGCCTACGAGCAGTACTTC. Amino acid sequence: CASSSKPPPAYEQYF.